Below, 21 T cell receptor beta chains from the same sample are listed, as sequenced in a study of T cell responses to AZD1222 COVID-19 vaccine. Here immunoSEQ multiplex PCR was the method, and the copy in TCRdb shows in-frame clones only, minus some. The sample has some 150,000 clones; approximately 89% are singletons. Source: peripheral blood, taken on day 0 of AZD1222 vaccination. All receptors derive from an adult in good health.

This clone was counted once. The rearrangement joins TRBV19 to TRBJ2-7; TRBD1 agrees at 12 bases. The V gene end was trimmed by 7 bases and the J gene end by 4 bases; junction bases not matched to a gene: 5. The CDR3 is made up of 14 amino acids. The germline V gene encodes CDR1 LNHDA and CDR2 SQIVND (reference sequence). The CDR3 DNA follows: TGTGCCAGTACGGGGACAGGGGGCGCGTACGAGCAGTACTTC. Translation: CASTGTGGAYEQYF. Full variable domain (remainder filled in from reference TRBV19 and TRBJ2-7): DGGITQSPKYLFRKEGQNVTLSCEQNLNHDAMYWYRQDPGQGLRLIYYSQIVNDFQKGDIAEGYSVSREKKESFPLTVTSAQKNPTAFYLCASTGTGGAYEQYFGPGTRLTVT.

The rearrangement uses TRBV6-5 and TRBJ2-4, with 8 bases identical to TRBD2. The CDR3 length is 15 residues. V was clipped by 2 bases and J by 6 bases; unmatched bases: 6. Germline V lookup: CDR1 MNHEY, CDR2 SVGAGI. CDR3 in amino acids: CASSYRDGRGNIQYF. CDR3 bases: TGTGCCAGCAGTTACCGGGACGGGAGGGGAAACATTCAGTACTTC.

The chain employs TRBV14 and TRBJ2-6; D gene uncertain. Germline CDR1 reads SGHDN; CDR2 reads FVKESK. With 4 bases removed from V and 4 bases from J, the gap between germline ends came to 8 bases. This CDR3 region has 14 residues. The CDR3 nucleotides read TGTGCCAGCAGCCCCCAGTGGGGGGCCAACGTCCTGACTTTC. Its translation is CASSPQWGANVLTF.

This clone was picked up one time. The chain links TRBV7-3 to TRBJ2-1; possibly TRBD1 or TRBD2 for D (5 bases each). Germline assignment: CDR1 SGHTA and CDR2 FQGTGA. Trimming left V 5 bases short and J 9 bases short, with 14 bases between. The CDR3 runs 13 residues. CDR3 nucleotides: TGTGCCAGCAGCCCCGGGACGACATCTGAGCAGTTCTTC. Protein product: CASSPGTTSEQFF.

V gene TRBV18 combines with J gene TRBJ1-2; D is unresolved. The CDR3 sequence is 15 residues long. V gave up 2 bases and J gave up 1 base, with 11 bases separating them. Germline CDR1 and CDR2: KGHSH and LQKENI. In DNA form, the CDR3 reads TGTGCCAGCTCACCAAAACGGAACAATAACTATGGCTACACCTTC. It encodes CASSPKRNNNYGYTF.

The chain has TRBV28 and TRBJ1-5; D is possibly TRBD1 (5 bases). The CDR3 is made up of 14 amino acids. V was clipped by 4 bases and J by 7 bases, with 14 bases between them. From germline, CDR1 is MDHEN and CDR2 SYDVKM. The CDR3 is CASSSDSLGQPQHF. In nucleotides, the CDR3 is TGTGCCAGCAGTTCAGACAGTCTAGGGCAGCCCCAGCATTTT.

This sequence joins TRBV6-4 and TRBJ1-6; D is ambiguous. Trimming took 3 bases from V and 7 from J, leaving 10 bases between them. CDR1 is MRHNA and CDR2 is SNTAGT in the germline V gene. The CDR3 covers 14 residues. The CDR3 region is CASSERTLNSPLHF. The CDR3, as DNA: TGTGCCAGCAGTGAACGGACCCTAAATTCACCCCTCCACTTT.

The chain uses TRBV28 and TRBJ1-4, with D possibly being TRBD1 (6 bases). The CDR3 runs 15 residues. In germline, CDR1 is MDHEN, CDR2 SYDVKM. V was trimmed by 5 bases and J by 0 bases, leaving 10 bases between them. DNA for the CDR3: TGTGCCAGCAGTCCCTACAGGGCAACTAATGAAAAACTGTTTTTT. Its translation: CASSPYRATNEKLFF. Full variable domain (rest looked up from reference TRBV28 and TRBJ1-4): DVKVTQSSRYLVKRTGEKVFLECVQDMDHENMFWYRQDPGLGLRLIYFSYDVKMKEKGDIPEGYSVSREKKERFSLILESASTNQTSMYLCASSPYRATNEKLFFGSGTQLSVL.

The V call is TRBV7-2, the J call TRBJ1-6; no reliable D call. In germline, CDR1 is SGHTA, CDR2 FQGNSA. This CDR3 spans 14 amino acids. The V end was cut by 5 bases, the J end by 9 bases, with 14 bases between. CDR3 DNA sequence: TGTGCCAGCAGCCCTACTAGTAGCTTTTCACCCCTCCACTTT. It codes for CASSPTSSFSPLHF.

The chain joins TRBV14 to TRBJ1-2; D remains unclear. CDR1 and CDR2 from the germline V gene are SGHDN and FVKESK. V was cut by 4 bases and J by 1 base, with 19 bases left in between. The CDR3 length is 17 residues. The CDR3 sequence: CASSRLRPAGGNYGYTF. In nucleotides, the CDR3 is TGTGCCAGCAGCCGCCTCCGGCCCGCAGGAGGTAACTATGGCTACACCTTC.

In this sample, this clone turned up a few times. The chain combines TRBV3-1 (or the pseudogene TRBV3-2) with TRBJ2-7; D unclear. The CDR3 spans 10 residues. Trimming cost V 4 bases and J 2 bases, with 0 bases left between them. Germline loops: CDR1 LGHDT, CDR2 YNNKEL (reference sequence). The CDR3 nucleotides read TGTGCCAGCAGCCCCTACGAGCAGTACTTC. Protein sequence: CASSPYEQYF.

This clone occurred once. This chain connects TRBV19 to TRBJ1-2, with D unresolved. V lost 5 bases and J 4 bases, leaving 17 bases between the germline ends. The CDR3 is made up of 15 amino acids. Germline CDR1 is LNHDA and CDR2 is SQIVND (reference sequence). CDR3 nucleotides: TGTGCCAGTAGTGGACCCGCGCCTCTCTCCTATGGCTACACCTTC. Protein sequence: CASSGPAPLSYGYTF.

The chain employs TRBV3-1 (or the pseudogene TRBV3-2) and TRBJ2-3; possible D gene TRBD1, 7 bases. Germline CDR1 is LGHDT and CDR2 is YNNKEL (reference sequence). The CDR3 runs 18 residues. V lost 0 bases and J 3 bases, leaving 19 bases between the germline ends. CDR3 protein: CASSQDHDGRGRTDTQYF. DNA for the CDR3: TGTGCCAGCAGCCAAGATCATGATGGCAGGGGGAGGACAGATACGCAGTATTTT.

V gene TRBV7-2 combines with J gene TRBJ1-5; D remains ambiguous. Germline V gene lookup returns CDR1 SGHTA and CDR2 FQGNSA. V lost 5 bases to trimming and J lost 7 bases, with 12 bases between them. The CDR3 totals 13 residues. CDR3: CASSTSEGQPQHF. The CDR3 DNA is TGTGCCAGCAGCACGAGTGAGGGACAGCCCCAGCATTTT.

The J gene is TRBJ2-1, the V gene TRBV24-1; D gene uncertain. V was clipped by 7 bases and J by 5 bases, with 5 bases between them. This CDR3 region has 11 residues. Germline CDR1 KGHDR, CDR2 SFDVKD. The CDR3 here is CATSQNNEQFF. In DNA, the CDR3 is TGTGCCACCAGCCAGAACAATGAGCAGTTCTTC.

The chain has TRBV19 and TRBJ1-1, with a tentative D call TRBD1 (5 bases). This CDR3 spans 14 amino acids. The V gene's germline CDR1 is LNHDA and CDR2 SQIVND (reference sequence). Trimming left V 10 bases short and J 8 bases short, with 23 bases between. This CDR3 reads CATSSGYWQGEAFF. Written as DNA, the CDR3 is TGTGCCACCAGTAGTGGGTATTGGCAGGGCGAAGCTTTCTTT.

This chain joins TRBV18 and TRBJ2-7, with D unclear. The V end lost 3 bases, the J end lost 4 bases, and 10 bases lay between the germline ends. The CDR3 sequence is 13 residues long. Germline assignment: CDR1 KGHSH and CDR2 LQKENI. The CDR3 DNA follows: TGTGCCAGCTCACCCCCCCCGTTTTACGAGCAGTACTTC. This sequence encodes CASSPPPFYEQYF.

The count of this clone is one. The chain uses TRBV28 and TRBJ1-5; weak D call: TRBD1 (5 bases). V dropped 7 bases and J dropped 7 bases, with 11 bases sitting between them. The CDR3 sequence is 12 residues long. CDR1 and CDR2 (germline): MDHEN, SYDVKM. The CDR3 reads CASNGEGQPQHF. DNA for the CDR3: TGTGCCAGCAACGGGGAGGGGCAGCCCCAGCATTTT.

CDR3 region: CSAKTRGSNQPQHF. The CDR3 bases are TGCAGCGCCAAAACCAGGGGTTCCAATCAGCCCCAGCATTTT. The rearrangement uses TRBV29-1 and TRBJ1-5; D possibly corresponds to TRBD1 (6 bases). This CDR3 is 14 amino acids long. Germline V gives CDR1 SQVTM, CDR2 ANQGSEA. Deletions cut 7 bases from V and 3 bases from J, with 16 bases between.

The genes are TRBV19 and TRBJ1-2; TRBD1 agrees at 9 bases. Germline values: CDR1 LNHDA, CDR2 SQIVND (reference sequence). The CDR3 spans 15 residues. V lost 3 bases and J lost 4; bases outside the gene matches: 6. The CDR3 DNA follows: TGTGCCAGTAGTATTGCCGGGACAGGGTCCTATGGCTACACCTTC. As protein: CASSIAGTGSYGYTF.

In DNA, the CDR3 is TGTGCCAGCAGTGAAACGAACGGCGGGGGGAACAATGAGCAGTTCTTC. This encodes CASSETNGGGNNEQFF. The V gene is TRBV6-4, the J gene TRBJ2-1, with TRBD2 matching over 8 bases. The CDR3 spans 16 residues. V was pared by 3 bases and J by 5 bases, with 9 bases of the junction left unmatched. CDR1 MRHNA and CDR2 SNTAGT come from the germline V gene.